This T cell receptor beta chain was recovered during a study of CD4 T cells in relation to SARS-CoV-2 and coronaviruses. Study context: No peptide or an HIV-1 Nef peptide pool served as negative control. Findings of the study overall: Crossreactivity was assessed only for spike protein, not other viral proteins.

Before the COVID-19 pandemic, during about 2011-2019, CD4+ T cells were taken from unexposed donors. CD4+ T cells were isolated from the cells after 10 days of culture. Assay used: immunoSEQ multiplex PCR; TCRdb lists only in-frame clones, some missing. The data show around 16,000 clones, 75% to 85% seen once. The sample holds a few counts of this clone. Its target is not known. CDR3 size: 13 residues. Deletions cut 2 bases from V and 6 bases from J, with 8 bases between. The V and J genes are TRBV12-3 or TRBV12-4 and TRBJ1-5, with D possibly matching TRBD1 (6 bases). This TCR came from a human donor in good health. The sample consisted of CD4+ T cells from PBMCs, cultured in vitro. CDR3 loop: CASSLPGAQPQHF. The CDR3 DNA reads TGTGCCAGCAGTTTACCGGGGGCTCAGCCCCAGCATTTT.